Sequencing of this T cell receptor beta chain was carried out in a study of OX40 agonist ivuxolimab in advanced cancers. Across the study: Clinicians treated patients with ivuxolimab, an agonistic anti-OX40 (CD134) antibody. Patients were treated with intravenous ivuxolimab, dosed at 0.01 to 10 mg/kg and infused every 2 weeks.

Overall study findings and caveats: Expanded peripheral T-cell antigen specificity went undetermined.

V was pared by 0 bases and J by 2 bases, with 10 bases between. CDR1 and CDR2 from the germline V gene are KGHSY and FQNENV. This CDR3 is 15 amino acids long. To note about this clone: Antigen: not known.

The method was immunoSEQ multiplex PCR; TCRdb's version includes in-frame clones alone and lacks a portion of them. The repertoire includes tens of thousands of clones, about nine tenths of them detected once, and 2.5% to 3% sits in the top ten. This TCR was recovered from an adult with an advanced solid tumor such as melanoma, head and neck, liver or kidney cancer. The chain employs TRBV16 and TRBJ1-2; D call uncertain. This specimen consisted of CD4+ or CD8+ T cells sorted from blood, obtained in a trial of the OX40 agonist ivuxolimab. The CDR3 nucleotides are TGTGCCAGCAGCCAATCTCGAGGCAGAAACTATGGCTACACCTTC. Translating gives CASSQSRGRNYGYTF. The variable domain in full, completed from reference TRBV16 and TRBJ1-2, reads GEEVAQTPKHLVRGEGQKAKLYCAPIKGHSYVFWYQQVLKNEFKFLISFQNENVFDETGMPKERFSAKCLPNSPCSLEIQATKLEDSAVYFCASSQSRGRNYGYTFGSGTRLTVV.